These 29 T cell receptor beta chains share one sample of origin, sequenced in a study of T cell repertoires in cytomegalovirus infection. These receptors have no known antigen. TCRdb independently ran MiXCR on the reads; one entry per CDR3 protein. The table has over 120,000 distinct CDR3 sequences, over 30% seen once; the top ten hold around 50%. The sample was CD8+ T cells from cultured PBMCs, taken from culture after CMV antigen stimulation. These TCRs come from a human donor in good health (CMV status not recorded). Some clones in this sample may be carry-over from other donors' samples.

The rearrangement joins TRBV19 to TRBJ2-1, with D uncertain. Deletions cut 5 bases from V and 4 bases from J, with 12 bases between. Per the germline V gene, CDR1 is LNHDA and CDR2 is SQIVND (reference sequence). CDR3 length: 14 residues. The chain's CDR3 is CASSLQLLYNEQFF. The CDR3 DNA follows: TGTGCCAGTAGTCTCCAGCTACTATACAATGAGCAGTTCTTC.

The rearrangement joins TRBV19 to TRBJ2-1; TRBD1 might be the D (6 bases). The germline CDR1 and CDR2 sequences are LNHDA and SQIVND (reference sequence). The V end lost 3 bases, the J end lost 2 bases, and 11 bases lay between the germline ends. This CDR3 region has 15 residues. The CDR3 DNA follows: TGTGCCAGTAGTATTCTAGGGGGTACCTACAATGAGCAGTTCTTC. Translated: CASSILGGTYNEQFF.

This clonotype was seen ten or more times. The J gene is TRBJ2-1, the V gene TRBV15; D may be TRBD1 or TRBD2 (6 bases each). In germline, CDR1 is LNHNV, CDR2 YYDKDF (reference sequence). V was trimmed by 5 bases and J by 3 bases, leaving 20 bases between them. CDR3 length: 17 amino acids. The CDR3 nucleotides are TGTGCCACCAGCCATACATTAGGACGGGGGCGCTACAATGAGCAGTTCTTC. Residues: CATSHTLGRGRYNEQFF.

This clonotype appeared once. The chain has TRBV4-1 and TRBJ2-1; no firm D call. The CDR3 length is 15 residues. CDR1 MGHRA and CDR2 YSYEKL come from the germline V gene. Trimming removed 0 bases from V and 5 bases from J, with 11 bases in between. In DNA, the CDR3 is TGCGCCAGCAGCCAAGACGTAGGTTGGAACAATGAGCAGTTCTTC. It yields the protein CASSQDVGWNNEQFF.

This clonotype was picked up a small number of times. This sequence joins TRBV27 and TRBJ1-2, with TRBD1 matching over 7 bases. In germline, CDR1 is MNHEY, CDR2 SMNVEV (reference sequence). The CDR3 totals 16 residues. The V and J ends lost 5 bases and 4 bases, in that order; junction bases with no gene match: 13. CDR3 protein: CASSPKTTGFGYGYTF. Here the CDR3 DNA reads TGTGCCAGCAGTCCGAAGACGACAGGGTTCGGCTATGGCTACACCTTC.

V and J are TRBV4-1 and TRBJ1-1; D gene unclear. In germline, CDR1 is MGHRA, CDR2 YSYEKL. The V gene lost 0 bases and the J gene lost 2 bases, with 13 bases spanning the gap. The CDR3 loop spans 16 amino acids. The CDR3: CASSQDPGYENTEAFF. The CDR3 nucleotides read TGCGCCAGCAGCCAAGATCCGGGCTACGAAAACACTGAAGCTTTCTTT.

This chain joins TRBV29-1 and TRBJ1-1, with no clear D. Germline assignment: CDR1 SQVTM and CDR2 ANQGSEA. This CDR3 region has 12 residues. The ends were cut back, 5 bases at V and 2 bases at J, with 9 bases in the middle. CDR3 sequence (DNA): TGCAGCGTTCGGGTCTTAAACACTGAAGCTTTCTTT. Its translation: CSVRVLNTEAFF.

This clonotype was counted many times. The V gene is TRBV28, the J gene TRBJ2-7; tentatively, D is TRBD1 (5 bases). This CDR3 spans 12 amino acids. V dropped 6 bases and J dropped 3 bases, with 9 bases sitting between them. Germline V gene sequence: CDR1 MDHEN, CDR2 SYDVKM. This CDR3 is CASRGQIYEQYF. The CDR3 DNA sequence: TGTGCCAGCAGAGGACAAATCTACGAGCAGTACTTC.

The chain has TRBV7-2 and TRBJ2-5; 11 nucleotides line up with TRBD2. V trimming: 1 base; J trimming: 1 base; junction bases outside the gene matches: 5. CDR3 length: 17 amino acids. The germline V gene has CDR1 SGHTA and CDR2 FQGNSA. CDR3 in amino acids: CASSLGTSGGLQETQYF. As DNA, the CDR3 is TGTGCCAGCAGCTTAGGTACTAGCGGGGGCCTCCAAGAGACCCAGTACTTC.

This chain joins TRBV6-6 and TRBJ2-5, with 7 positions matching TRBD2. Germline V lookup: CDR1 MNHNY, CDR2 SVGAGI (reference sequence). V lost 4 bases to trimming and J lost 2 bases; unmatched junction nucleotides: 4. CDR3 length: 14 residues. The CDR3 protein is CASSSGGRQETQYF. The CDR3 DNA is TGTGCCAGCAGTTCCGGCGGGAGACAAGAGACCCAGTACTTC.

This clonotype came up a few times. The chain is built from TRBV7-6 and TRBJ2-7, with 9 bases matching TRBD1. This CDR3 has 13 residues. Germline V gives CDR1 SGHVS, CDR2 FNYEAQ. Unmatched junction bases numbered 6, after V lost 5 bases and J lost 7 bases. DNA for the CDR3: TGTGCCAGCAGCCCTGGACAGGGGTTTGAGCAGTACTTC. Protein: CASSPGQGFEQYF.

The chain is built from TRBV28 and TRBJ2-7; D remains ambiguous. This CDR3 spans 13 amino acids. Trimming pared 6 bases from V and 3 bases from J, leaving 12 bases between. Germline lookup yields CDR1 MDHEN and CDR2 SYDVKM. The CDR3 sequence: CASRSDGRYEQYF. In nucleotides, the CDR3 is TGTGCCAGCAGGAGCGACGGGCGCTACGAGCAGTACTTC.

The chain combines TRBV7-9 with TRBJ2-5; 9 nucleotides match TRBD1. The germline V gene has CDR1 SEHNR and CDR2 FQNEAQ (reference sequence). The CDR3 runs 14 residues. V shed 4 bases, J shed 4 bases, and the junction held 4 bases outside the gene matches. The CDR3, as DNA: TGTGCCAGCAGCTCGACAGGGGGAGGAGAGACCCAGTACTTC. This sequence encodes CASSSTGGGETQYF.

This clonotype was seen more than once but under ten times. V usage is TRBV20-1 and J usage is TRBJ2-1, with 8 positions matching TRBD2. The CDR3 contains 17 residues. The germline CDR1 and CDR2 sequences are DFQATT and SNEGSKA (reference sequence). After removal of 2 bases from V and 8 bases from J, the junction contained 17 bases not matched to a gene. CDR3 DNA: TGCAGTGCTAGAAAGGCCCCGGGACTAGGGGCGAGGGATGAGCAGTTCTTC. It specifies CSARKAPGLGARDEQFF.

CDR3 protein: CASSLLQGAGTEAFF. The CDR3 coding sequence is TGTGCCAGCAGCCTCCTACAGGGGGCAGGAACTGAAGCTTTCTTT. V usage is TRBV7-9 and J usage is TRBJ1-1; 9 bases are a match to TRBD1. V shed 5 bases, J shed 5 bases, and the junction held 9 bases outside the gene matches. CDR1 and CDR2 from the germline V gene are SEHNR and FQNEAQ (reference sequence). There are 15 residues in the CDR3. Full variable domain (remainder filled in from reference TRBV7-9 and TRBJ1-1): DTGVSQNPRHKITKRGQNVTFRCDPISEHNRLYWYRQTLGQGPEFLTYFQNEAQLEKSRLLSDRFSAERPKGSFSTLEIQRTEQGDSAMYLCASSLLQGAGTEAFFGQGTRLTVV.

This CDR3 is CASSASGTEEETQYF. In nucleotides, the CDR3 is TGTGCCAGCAGCGCCTCCGGGACAGAGGAAGAGACCCAGTACTTC. The rearrangement links TRBV9 to TRBJ2-5; 7 bases fit TRBD1. In germline, CDR1 is SGDLS, CDR2 YYNGEE. This CDR3 has 15 amino acids. The V and J ends lost 3 bases and 3 bases, in that order; junction bases with no gene match: 8.

The chain carries TRBV7-3 and TRBJ2-3, with 8 nucleotides matching TRBD2. CDR3 size: 14 residues. Germline CDR1 SGHTA, CDR2 FQGTGA. The trim removed 4 bases at V and 8 bases at J, leaving 8 bases unmatched. This chain's CDR3 is CASSSKTSDITQYF. CDR3 DNA sequence: TGTGCCAGCAGCTCTAAGACTAGCGACATTACGCAGTATTTT. Complete variable domain (other parts from reference TRBV7-3 and TRBJ2-3): GAGVSQTPSNKVTEKGKYVELRCDPISGHTALYWYRQSLGQGPEFLIYFQGTGAADDSGLPNDRFFAVRPEGSVSTLKIQRTERGDSAVYLCASSSKTSDITQYFGPGTRLTVL.

The V call is TRBV6-6, the J call TRBJ2-5; D might be TRBD2 (6 bases). The CDR3 sequence is 14 residues long. V dropped 4 bases and J dropped 4 bases, with 13 bases sitting between them. The germline V gene encodes CDR1 MNHNY and CDR2 SVGAGI (reference sequence). The CDR3 DNA reads as TGTGCCAGCAGTTCCCCGGGACTCGGAGAGACCCAGTACTTC. Encoded protein: CASSSPGLGETQYF.

V and J are TRBV7-6 and TRBJ2-7; weak D call: TRBD2 (7 bases). This CDR3 is built from 12 residues. Germline V gives CDR1 SGHVS, CDR2 FNYEAQ. The ends were cut back, 11 bases at V and 1 base at J, with 12 bases in the middle. The CDR3 reads CAGGRGSYEQYF. The CDR3 bases are TGTGCCGGAGGGAGGGGGTCCTACGAGCAGTACTTC.

This clonotype occurred a few times. The rearrangement uses TRBV12-3 or TRBV12-4 and TRBJ1-3; D call uncertain. V lost 3 bases and J 7 bases, leaving 10 bases between the germline ends. The CDR3 spans 13 residues. CDR3 amino acids: CASSLGMGNTIYF. The DNA of the CDR3 is TGTGCCAGCAGTTTGGGGATGGGGAACACCATATATTTT.

The table lists this clonotype with a few counts. V gene TRBV4-1 combines with J gene TRBJ2-7; D possibly corresponds to TRBD1 (5 bases). V was clipped by 1 base and J by 6 bases, with 13 bases between them. Germline CDR1 is MGHRA and CDR2 is YSYEKL. There are 14 residues in the CDR3. The CDR3 DNA reads as TGCGCCAGCAGCCAAGCTACAGGTTACGGCGAGCAGTACTTC. This gives the protein CASSQATGYGEQYF.

V and J are TRBV7-6 and TRBJ1-1, with D unclear. Germline V lookup: CDR1 SGHVS, CDR2 FNYEAQ. The CDR3 has 14 amino acids. V was pared by 0 bases and J by 5 bases, with 10 bases between. The CDR3 reads CASSLAQDRTEAFF. In DNA form, the CDR3 reads TGTGCCAGCAGCTTAGCGCAGGATCGGACTGAAGCTTTCTTT.

This sequence joins TRBV7-9 and TRBJ2-3, with D maybe TRBD2 (6 bases). Trimming shortened V by 5 bases and J by 4 bases, and 19 bases separated the two germline ends. The CDR3 runs to 16 residues. Looked up from germline, CDR1 is SEHNR and CDR2 is FQNEAQ (reference sequence). The CDR3 loop reads CASSHSFWGVADTQYF. The CDR3 DNA reads TGTGCCAGCAGCCACAGCTTCTGGGGGGTAGCAGATACGCAGTATTTT.

The rearrangement uses TRBV28 and TRBJ1-1, with a possible D match to TRBD1 (5 bases). Germline loops: CDR1 MDHEN, CDR2 SYDVKM. Trimming shortened V by 4 bases and J by 10 bases, and 10 bases separated the two germline ends. The CDR3 is 11 residues long. The CDR3 reads CASSSGWGAFF. The CDR3 DNA sequence: TGTGCCAGCAGTTCAGGGTGGGGAGCTTTCTTT.

The chain employs TRBV27 and TRBJ2-7; 9 nucleotides match TRBD2. The CDR3 is 14 residues long. The germline gives CDR1 MNHEY, CDR2 SMNVEV (reference sequence). The junction had 5 bases not matched to a gene; V was cut back by 5 bases and J by 3 bases. CDR3 in amino acids: CASSSSGGVYEQYF. In nucleotides, the CDR3 is TGTGCCAGCAGTAGTAGCGGGGGAGTCTACGAGCAGTACTTC.

This clonotype has a count of ten or more. The chain is built from TRBV25-1 and TRBJ1-4, with D uncertain. The ends were cut back, 2 bases at V and 4 bases at J, with 14 bases in the middle. Germline CDR1 MGHDK, CDR2 SYGVNS. This CDR3 is built from 16 residues. CDR3 in DNA: TGTGCCAGCAGTGAAGGAGGGCGTTGGGATAATGAAAAACTGTTTTTT. This codes for CASSEGGRWDNEKLFF.

V gene TRBV27 combines with J gene TRBJ2-3, with 9 bases that match TRBD2. The length of the CDR3 is 16 residues. Germline CDR1 reads MNHEY; CDR2 reads SMNVEV (reference sequence). V lost 7 bases to trimming and J lost 3 bases; unmatched junction nucleotides: 11. CDR3 in DNA: TGTGCCAGCACCGAGGTCGGCGGGGGGGCAACAGATACGCAGTATTTT. It yields the protein CASTEVGGGATDTQYF.

This clonotype was counted between two and nine times. This sequence joins TRBV7-2 and TRBJ2-1; 11 bases map to TRBD2. Germline CDR1 and CDR2: SGHTA and FQGNSA. The CDR3 has 14 residues. After removal of 5 bases from V and 9 bases from J, the junction contained 6 bases not matched to a gene. The CDR3 DNA reads TGTGCCAGCAGCCCAGGGACTAGCGGTACTGAGCAGTTCTTC. Translating gives CASSPGTSGTEQFF.

V is TRBV5-1 and J is TRBJ2-7, with D unclear. CDR1 and CDR2 from the germline V gene are SGHRS and YFSETQ. Trimming took off 0 bases at V and 7 bases at J, with 8 bases between the two ends. The CDR3 extends over 12 amino acids. The CDR3: CASSLGGLEQYF. Written as DNA, the CDR3 is TGCGCCAGCAGCTTGGGGGGTCTTGAGCAGTACTTC.